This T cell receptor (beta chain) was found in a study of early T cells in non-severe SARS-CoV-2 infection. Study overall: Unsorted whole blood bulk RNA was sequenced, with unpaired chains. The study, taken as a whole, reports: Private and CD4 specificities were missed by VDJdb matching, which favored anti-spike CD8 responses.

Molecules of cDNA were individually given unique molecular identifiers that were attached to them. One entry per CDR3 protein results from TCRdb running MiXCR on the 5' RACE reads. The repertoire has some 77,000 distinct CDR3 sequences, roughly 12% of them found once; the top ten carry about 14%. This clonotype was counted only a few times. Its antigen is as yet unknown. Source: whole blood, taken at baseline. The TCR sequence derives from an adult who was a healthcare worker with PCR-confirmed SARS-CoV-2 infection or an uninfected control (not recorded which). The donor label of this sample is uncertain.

CDR3 sequence reads: CASSIDRLGNQPQHF. CDR3 nucleotides: TGTGCCAGCAGCATAGACAGATTAGGAAATCAGCCCCAGCATTTT. The chain combines TRBV2 with TRBJ1-5; D is possibly TRBD1 (5 bases). Trimming took off 6 bases at V and 4 bases at J, with 16 bases between the two ends. There are 15 residues in the CDR3. CDR1 is SNHLY and CDR2 is FYNNEI in the germline V gene.